Sequencing of this T cell receptor beta chain was carried out in a study of blood T cell repertoires in COVID-19 (dated by TCRdb to 2018 to 2021). In the study overall: The collaborator samples originated in the United States, Italy and Spain and spanned the acute and convalescent phases of COVID-19. The material from the prospective study consisted of cDNA or gDNA derived from T cells, B-cell-depleted T cells, or PBMCs. Deeply sampled blood TCRbeta repertoires from subjects exposed to, actively infected with, or recovered from COVID-19 were included in the dataset. A freely available public database, intended as a resource for researchers studying the immune response to SARS-CoV-2, is where the repertoires were released. The samples were drawn from two sources: the first 160 participants of the ongoing ImmuneRACE study, and over 950 subjects contributed by 6 global collaborators. Sample metadata almost always included a de-identified subject ID, COVID-19 status, age in years and sex. HLA class I and class II types, where available, came from metadata supplied by the sample provider rather than from assay-based typing. Study-level results and caveats: How much clinical and demographic metadata was included differed by source and by participant, and the metadata was provided uncurated.

The germline ends are 10 bases apart after V is trimmed by 0 bases and J by 0 bases. As encoded in the germline V gene, CDR1 is SGHDT while CDR2 is YYEEEE. From the cysteine up to the phenylalanine, the CDR3 has a length of 15 residues. Just CDR3 DNA is preserved here, 45 bases in frame from base 1. Note on this clone: Its antigen is still unknown. No base quality information exists; no much larger clone differs at one position.

The immunoSEQ Assay, a bias-controlled multiplex PCR, was used to amplify TCRbeta CDR3 regions from genomic DNA. Processing in the source paper ran as follows. The number of nucleated cells in each sample was estimated from the amplification of reference gene primers within the assay. To quantify the absolute abundance of each unique TCRbeta CDR3 rearrangement, sequence reads were collapsed and filtered. For each sample, productive Simpson clonality was calculated by taking the square root of Simpson's diversity index across productive rearrangements. TCRdb provides this immuneACCESS table in a form limited to in-frame rearrangements. Some clones are lacking; in checked studies, under half of them reflect an unresolved V gene, and why the rest are absent is not known. V, J and clone size derive from that table, while D and trimming were established from the DNA sequence. This sample holds around 300,000 clones; about 87% were observed only once. The ten largest make up less than 3% of the sample.

Participants in the prospective study were aged roughly 18 to 100 years, lived in 20 to 25 United States geographic areas, and enrolled through a virtual design. In the prospective study, cohorts were assigned on the basis of participant-reported clinical history obtained from a screening survey and a study questionnaire. Recovered participants in ImmuneRACE Cohort 3 were defined as having two consecutive negative NP/OP PCR tests, clearance from a healthcare professional, or resolution of symptoms. Each participant in the prospective study had whole blood, serum and a nasopharyngeal or oropharyngeal swab collected by mobile phlebotomists. Prospective study participants could optionally give additional blood draws and questionnaires over a 2-month period. Before DNA extraction, prospective study blood samples were shipped either frozen or at room temperature.

The V and J genes are TRBV5-6 and TRBJ2-7; the D gene is possibly TRBD1, with 5 bases matching. The TCR originated in a woman aged 45 to 65 who had recovered from COVID-19. Sequenced: PBMCs or T cells enriched from blood (not recorded which). The sequenced DNA: TGTGCCAGCAGCTTGGGATATGGACACTCCTACGAGCAGTACTTC. Protein translation: CASSLGYGHSYEQYF.